These T cell receptor beta chains were read from a single sample in a study of blood T cell repertoires in COVID-19. This table comes from immunoSEQ multiplex PCR, and its TCRdb copy is limited to in-frame clones, with some not included. Of 50,000 or so clones in the sample, about 90% are singletons; the top ten hold 6.4%. Sequencing used peripheral blood. Receptors were obtained from a man in his 70s with active COVID-19. Each CDR3 is given with its conserved first and last residue. The D gene is left open where the match is weak. The size of a clone is reported for some rows only, either as once, few or many, or as a class for expanded clones.

CDR3nt,CDR3aa,j_gene,v_gene,d_gene,abundance
TGTGCCAGCAGCCCTTCGACTCGGGCAACTAATGAAAAACTGTTTTTT,CASSPSTRATNEKLFF,TRBJ1-4,TRBV3-1/TRBV3-2,NA,NA
TGTGCCAGCAGCCCCGGGGGGTTGAGCACCATATATTTT,CASSPGGLSTIYF,TRBJ1-3,TRBV2,NA,NA
TGCGCCAGCAGCCTCGGGACAGGGAGCCCAGGAAACACCATATATTTT,CASSLGTGSPGNTIYF,TRBJ1-3,TRBV5-1,TRBD1,once
TGTGCCAGCAGCAACAGGGAGATTGGAGAGACCCAGTACTTC,CASSNREIGETQYF,TRBJ2-5,TRBV7-8,NA,NA
TGTGCCAGCACCCAGCGGGGGGACGAGCAGTACTTC,CASTQRGDEQYF,TRBJ2-7,TRBV2,TRBD2,NA
TGTGCCAGCAGCGTAGGGAAGGGGGCGAATTCACCCCTCCACTTT,CASSVGKGANSPLHF,TRBJ1-6,TRBV9,TRBD1,NA
TGTGCCACCAGTGCGGGCTCGGCTAGCGGGGAAGAGACCCAGTACTTC,CATSAGSASGEETQYF,TRBJ2-5,TRBV24-1,TRBD2,NA
TGCAGCGTTGAAGGGGGGGAAGGGTTCGGTGAGCAGTTCTTC,CSVEGGEGFGEQFF,TRBJ2-1,TRBV29-1,NA,NA
TGTGCCAGCAGTTCGACAGCTGCCGGGGAGCAGTACTTC,CASSSTAAGEQYF,TRBJ2-7,TRBV27,NA,large
TGTGCCAGCAGCCAAGATCGGTCTGGGGCCAACGTCCTGACTTTC,CASSQDRSGANVLTF,TRBJ2-6,TRBV3-1/TRBV3-2,NA,NA
TGTGCCAGCAGCCTCGCTAGCGGGGGGACAGATACGCAGTATTTT,CASSLASGGTDTQYF,TRBJ2-3,TRBV3-1/TRBV3-2,TRBD2,once
TGTGCCAGCAGCCCACGCGGGGTGAGAGAGCAGTACTTC,CASSPRGVREQYF,TRBJ2-7,TRBV6-2/TRBV6-3,NA,NA
TGTGCCATCAGTGTAGGGGGGGTGAGTCGCGGGGCCAACGTCCTGACTTTC,CAISVGGVSRGANVLTF,TRBJ2-6,TRBV10-3,NA,once
TGTGCCAGCAGCCAAGGACAGGGGGCTAGGGAGACCCAGTACTTC,CASSQGQGARETQYF,TRBJ2-5,TRBV11-3,TRBD1,NA
TGTGCCAGCAGCTTAGAGCAGGGTACTCAGCCCCAGCATTTT,CASSLEQGTQPQHF,TRBJ1-5,TRBV7-2,NA,once
TGTGCCAGCAGCCAGGGGACAGGGCGGACAGATGGCTACACCTTC,CASSQGTGRTDGYTF,TRBJ1-2,TRBV3-1/TRBV3-2,TRBD1,NA
TGTGCCAGCACCCGAGGAGCGGTAGATACGCAGTATTTT,CASTRGAVDTQYF,TRBJ2-3,TRBV14,NA,NA
TGTGCCAGCAGCTTGACAGGGCAATCTGGAAACACCATATATTTT,CASSLTGQSGNTIYF,TRBJ1-3,TRBV2,TRBD1,NA
TGTGCCAGCAGTGCGCCTGGCGGCCTAAAGAACATTCAGTACTTC,CASSAPGGLKNIQYF,TRBJ2-4,TRBV28,NA,NA
TGTGCCAGCAGTACAGGACAGGGGGCGAGATCTGGAAACACCATATATTTT,CASSTGQGARSGNTIYF,TRBJ1-3,TRBV28,TRBD1,NA
TGTGCCAGCAGTTACCTGGGACCGGGGGGAGATGGCTACACCTTC,CASSYLGPGGDGYTF,TRBJ1-2,TRBV6-5,NA,NA
TGCGCCAGCAGCCGCGGACAGGGAGTTAATGAAAAACTGTTTTTT,CASSRGQGVNEKLFF,TRBJ1-4,TRBV4-3,TRBD1,NA
TGTGCCAGCGGGCTAGCGGGGGGAACCGGGGAGCTGTTTTTT,CASGLAGGTGELFF,TRBJ2-2,TRBV2,TRBD2,NA
TGTGCCAGCACCATTAGCGGGGTCGATCGGGAGACCCAGTACTTC,CASTISGVDRETQYF,TRBJ2-5,TRBV6-5,TRBD2,few
TGTGCCAGTAGTATGAGACCGGGACAGGGGTCTCCCTACACCTTC,CASSMRPGQGSPYTF,TRBJ1-2,TRBV19,TRBD1,NA
TGTGCCAGCAGCTCCCTTGGGGGCTCCCAAGAGACCCAGTACTTC,CASSSLGGSQETQYF,TRBJ2-5,TRBV5-6,NA,NA
TGTGCCAGTAGTATGGAGGGGGCCGGCACAGATACGCAGTATTTT,CASSMEGAGTDTQYF,TRBJ2-3,TRBV19,NA,NA
TGCGCCAGCAGCCAAGCTTGGCCAAAGACGAACACCGGGGAGCTGTTTTTT,CASSQAWPKTNTGELFF,TRBJ2-2,TRBV4-1,NA,NA
TGTGCCAGCAGTTCTTGGACAGGGAATGGCTACACCTTC,CASSSWTGNGYTF,TRBJ1-2,TRBV12-3/TRBV12-4,TRBD1,NA
TGCGCCAGCAGCTTGGGAGTTATCCAAGAGACCCAGTACTTC,CASSLGVIQETQYF,TRBJ2-5,TRBV5-1,NA,NA
TGTGCCAGCTTCTCCCCTGGGCGCTACAATGAGCAGTTCTTC,CASFSPGRYNEQFF,TRBJ2-1,TRBV6-6,NA,NA
TGTGCCAGCAGATATGGGACTATCGCAAGCGGGGAGACCCAGTACTTC,CASRYGTIASGETQYF,TRBJ2-5,TRBV2,TRBD2,NA
TGTGCCAGCAGTTTACTGACAGGGACCATCACAGATACGCAGTATTTT,CASSLLTGTITDTQYF,TRBJ2-3,TRBV28,TRBD1,NA
TGTGCCAGCAGTTATACGAGTTCTAACTATGGCTACACCTTC,CASSYTSSNYGYTF,TRBJ1-2,TRBV6-2/TRBV6-3,NA,NA
TGTGCCAGCAGCTCCACAGGGGGGACAGAGGCTTTCTTT,CASSSTGGTEAFF,TRBJ1-1,TRBV12-1,NA,NA
TGTGCCAGCAGACGAAATAGCGGCAATGAGCAGTTCTTC,CASRRNSGNEQFF,TRBJ2-1,TRBV6-5,NA,NA
TGTGCCATCAGTGAGGGCGGCTACGAGCAGTACTTC,CAISEGGYEQYF,TRBJ2-7,TRBV10-3,NA,NA
TGTGCCAGTAGTCCCGCCCTAGCGGGGACAGATACGCAGTATTTT,CASSPALAGTDTQYF,TRBJ2-3,TRBV19,TRBD2,NA
TGCGCCAGCAGCTTGGGCCCCGGGAATGGAAACACCATATATTTT,CASSLGPGNGNTIYF,TRBJ1-3,TRBV5-1,NA,NA
TGTGCCAGCAGCCAAAACATGGGGGGTTCTGCAGATACGCAGTATTTT,CASSQNMGGSADTQYF,TRBJ2-3,TRBV7-2,NA,NA
TGTGCCAGCAGCCAAGATTCAGGGGAGCTGTTTTTT,CASSQDSGELFF,TRBJ2-2,TRBV3-1/TRBV3-2,NA,NA
TGTGCCAGCAGAGGGACAGGGTCCTACGAGCAGTACTTC,CASRGTGSYEQYF,TRBJ2-7,TRBV5-6,TRBD1,NA
TGTGCCAGCAGTTTCAACCAGGGTGGTGGGGCCAACGTCCTGACTTTC,CASSFNQGGGANVLTF,TRBJ2-6,TRBV6-5,NA,NA
TGCGCCAGCAGCTTGGGCAGGGTAGAGGAGCCATATGGCTACACCTTC,CASSLGRVEEPYGYTF,TRBJ1-2,TRBV5-1,NA,NA
TGTGCCAGCAGGGTGGACAGTAGCTCTGGAAACACCATATATTTT,CASRVDSSSGNTIYF,TRBJ1-3,TRBV6-5,NA,NA
TGTGCCAGCAGCCAAGTAGACAGGGGGCTGTCACCCCTCCACTTT,CASSQVDRGLSPLHF,TRBJ1-6,TRBV3-1/TRBV3-2,TRBD1,once
TGCGCCAGCGCCCGGGGGGCGACTAGCGGGGGGCCTAGTAATGAGCAGTTCTTC,CASARGATSGGPSNEQFF,TRBJ2-1,TRBV5-1,TRBD2,NA
TGTGCCATCAGTGAGGGACAGAGTAATTCACCCCTCCACTTT,CAISEGQSNSPLHF,TRBJ1-6,TRBV10-3,NA,NA
TGTGCCAGCAGCCCCCCGGGAAAAGAGACCCAGTACTTC,CASSPPGKETQYF,TRBJ2-5,TRBV11-3,NA,NA
TGTGCCAGCAGCCCCTGGACTAGCAGTTACAATGAGCAGTTCTTC,CASSPWTSSYNEQFF,TRBJ2-1,TRBV5-4,TRBD2,once
TGTGCCTGGAGTGTACAAGGAGGGAGAAACACTGAAGCTTTCTTT,CAWSVQGGRNTEAFF,TRBJ1-1,TRBV30,NA,NA
TGCGCCAGCAGCCAACTACACAGGGTAGACAACTATGGCTACACCTTC,CASSQLHRVDNYGYTF,TRBJ1-2,TRBV4-3,NA,NA
TGTGCCAGCAGTGAATGGGACAGGAGGTATGGCTACACCTTC,CASSEWDRRYGYTF,TRBJ1-2,TRBV25-1,TRBD1,NA
TGTGCCAGTAGCTCCGAGGCAGCCGGGGGCACCGGGGAGCTGTTTTTT,CASSSEAAGGTGELFF,TRBJ2-2,TRBV19,NA,NA
TGTGCCTGGAGTGTTAGGGGGGGGGATACGCAGTATTTT,CAWSVRGGDTQYF,TRBJ2-3,TRBV30,NA,NA
TGTGCCAGCAGCGAGGGACTAGCGGCAGATACGCAGTATTTT,CASSEGLAADTQYF,TRBJ2-3,TRBV7-2,TRBD2,few